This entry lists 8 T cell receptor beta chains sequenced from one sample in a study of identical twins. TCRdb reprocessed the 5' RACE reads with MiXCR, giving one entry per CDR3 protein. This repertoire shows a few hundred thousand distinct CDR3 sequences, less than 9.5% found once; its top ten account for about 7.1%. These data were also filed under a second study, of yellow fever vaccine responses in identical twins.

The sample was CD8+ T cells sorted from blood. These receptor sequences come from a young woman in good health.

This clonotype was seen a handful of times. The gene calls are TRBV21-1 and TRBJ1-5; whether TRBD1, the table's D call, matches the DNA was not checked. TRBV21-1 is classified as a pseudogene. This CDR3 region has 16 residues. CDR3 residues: CASSKGPGGDNQPQHF. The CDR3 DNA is TGTGCCAGCAGCAAAGGTCCTGGGGGTGACAATCAGCCCCAGCATTTT.

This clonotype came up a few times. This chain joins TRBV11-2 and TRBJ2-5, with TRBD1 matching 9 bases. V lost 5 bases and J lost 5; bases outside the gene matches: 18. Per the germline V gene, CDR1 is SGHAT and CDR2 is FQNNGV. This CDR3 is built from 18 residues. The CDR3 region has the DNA TGTGCCAGCAGCAAAACAGGGGGCGTCCGGGACTATGAGGAGACCCAGTACTTC. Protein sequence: CASSKTGGVRDYEETQYF.

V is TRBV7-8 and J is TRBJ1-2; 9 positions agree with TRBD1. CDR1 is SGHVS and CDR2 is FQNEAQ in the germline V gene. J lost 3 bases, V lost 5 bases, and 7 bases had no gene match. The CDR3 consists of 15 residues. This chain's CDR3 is CASSPTGGGHYGYTF. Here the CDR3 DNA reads TGTGCCAGCAGCCCTACAGGGGGCGGCCACTATGGCTACACCTTC.

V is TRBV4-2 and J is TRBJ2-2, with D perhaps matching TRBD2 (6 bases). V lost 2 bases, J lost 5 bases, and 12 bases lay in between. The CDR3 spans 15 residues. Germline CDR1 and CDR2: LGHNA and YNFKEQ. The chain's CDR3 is CASSQHGGGTGELFF. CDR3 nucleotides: TGTGCCAGCAGCCAACACGGTGGAGGGACCGGGGAGCTGTTTTTT.

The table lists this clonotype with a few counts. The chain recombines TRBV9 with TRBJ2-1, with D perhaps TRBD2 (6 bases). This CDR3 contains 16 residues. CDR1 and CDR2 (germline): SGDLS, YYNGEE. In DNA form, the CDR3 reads TGTGCGACCAGCGTAGATAGCGGATTAAACTACAATGAGCAGTTCTTC. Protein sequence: CATSVDSGLNYNEQFF.

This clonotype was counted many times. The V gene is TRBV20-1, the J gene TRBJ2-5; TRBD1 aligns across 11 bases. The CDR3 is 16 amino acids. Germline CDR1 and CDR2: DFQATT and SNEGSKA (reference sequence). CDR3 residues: CSAKIPDRGHLETQYF. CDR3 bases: TGCAGCGCCAAGATCCCGGACAGGGGGCATTTGGAGACCCAGTACTTC.

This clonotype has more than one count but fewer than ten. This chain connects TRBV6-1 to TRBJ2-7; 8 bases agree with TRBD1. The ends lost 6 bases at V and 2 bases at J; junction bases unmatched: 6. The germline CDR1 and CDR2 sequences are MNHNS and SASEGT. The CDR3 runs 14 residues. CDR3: CASSLDRGPYEQYF. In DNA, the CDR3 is TGTGCCAGCAGCCTTGACAGGGGCCCCTACGAGCAGTACTTC.

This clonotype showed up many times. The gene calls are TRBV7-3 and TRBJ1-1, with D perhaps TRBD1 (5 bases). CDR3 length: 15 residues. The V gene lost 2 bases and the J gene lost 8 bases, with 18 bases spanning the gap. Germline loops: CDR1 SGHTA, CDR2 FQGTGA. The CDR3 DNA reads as TGTGCCAGCAGCTTATTTGGGGGTGTGGGGGACGAAGCTTTCTTT. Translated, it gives CASSLFGGVGDEAFF.